This TCR beta chain was captured by sequencing in a study of blood T cell repertoires in COVID-19. Turning to the study itself: PBMCs, B-cell-depleted T cells, or T cells were the source of the cDNA or gDNA that made up the material.

Trimming left V 2 bases short and J 2 bases short, with 16 bases between. Germline V CDR1 and CDR2: LNHNV, YYDKDF (reference sequence). This CDR3 has 17 amino acids. TCRdb's table, derived via immunoSEQ multiplex PCR, lists solely in-frame clones and lacks some. This table holds 170,000 or so clones, 86% found once. Sample: peripheral blood. The sequence was collected from a middle-aged man with active or convalescent COVID-19. The V call is TRBV15, the J call TRBJ1-3; weak D call: TRBD1 (6 bases). The CDR3 loop reads CATSRSQGNIAGNTIYF. The CDR3, as DNA: TGTGCCACCAGCAGATCACAGGGAAATATTGCTGGAAACACCATATATTTT.